The 12 T cell receptor beta chains presented below share a single source sample, sequenced in a study of regulatory T cells in long-lasting Graves disease. TCR beta libraries were built with iRepertoire HTBI primers and Arm-PCR of CDR3 regions. TCRdb used MiXCR to reprocess the multiplex PCR reads, holding one entry per CDR3 protein. The table includes hundreds of thousands of distinct CDR3 sequences, 12% detected once. Time point here: newly diagnosed GD, antithyroid drugs for less than 3 months. Extracted PBMC RNA gave rise to the TCR library. The sample was also linked to a second study, of T cells in Graves' hyperthyroidism and ophthalmopathy.

The specimen comprised peripheral blood mononuclear cells (PBMCs), sampled at new diagnosis, from a patient treated with antithyroid drugs. These receptors all stem from a woman in her 30s with Graves disease.

This clonotype was recorded at least ten times. This chain uses TRBV6-1 with TRBJ2-7, with 10 positions matching TRBD1. The CDR3 covers 14 residues. The germline V gene encodes CDR1 MNHNS and CDR2 SASEGT. V lost 6 bases, J lost 1 base, and 3 bases stayed unmatched. The CDR3, as DNA: TGTGCCAGCAGGGTGGGACAGGGGTCCTACGAGCAGTACTTC. It is translated as CASRVGQGSYEQYF.

The V and J genes are TRBV5-4 and TRBJ2-3; 8 bases agree with TRBD1. V gave up 4 bases and J gave up 6 bases; unmatched junction bases: 7. This CDR3 has 14 residues. Germline lookup yields CDR1 SGHNT and CDR2 YYREEE (reference sequence). CDR3 region: CASSTNQGADTQYF. CDR3 DNA sequence: TGTGCCAGCAGCACCAATCAGGGGGCTGATACGCAGTATTTT.

This rearrangement joins TRBV18 to TRBJ2-1; tentatively, D is TRBD1 (6 bases). The CDR3 extends over 16 amino acids. With 3 bases removed from V and 2 bases from J, the gap between germline ends came to 14 bases. Looked up from germline, CDR1 is KGHSH and CDR2 is LQKENI. The chain's CDR3 is CASSPKTGKPYNEQFF. The DNA of the CDR3 is TGTGCCAGCTCACCTAAAACAGGGAAGCCCTACAATGAGCAGTTCTTC.

This clonotype was recorded many times. The V and J genes are TRBV30 and TRBJ1-3, with D hard to call. Per germline, CDR1 GTSNPN and CDR2 SVGIG (reference sequence). Trimming stripped 4 bases from V and 0 bases from J, with 13 bases between. This CDR3 is 15 amino acids long. The CDR3 region is CAWTKRILSGNTIYF. The CDR3 DNA sequence: TGTGCCTGGACTAAGAGGATCCTCTCTGGAAACACCATATATTTT.

The chain recombines TRBV20-1 with TRBJ2-3; TRBD2 matches 7 bases. Unmatched junction bases numbered 2, after V lost 1 base and J lost 1 base. This CDR3 is built from 14 residues. Germline V gives CDR1 DFQATT, CDR2 SNEGSKA (reference sequence). The CDR3, as DNA: TGCAGTGCTAGAGGACGGGGGGGCACAGATACGCAGTATTTT. It encodes CSARGRGGTDTQYF.

This chain connects TRBV20-1 to TRBJ2-6; D ambiguous. The CDR3 sequence is 17 residues long. CDR1 is DFQATT, CDR2 SNEGSKA, per germline (reference sequence). The CDR3 reads CNQTNEGLAGGANVLTF. DNA of the CDR3: TGCAACCAGACGAACGAAGGGTTAGCCGGCGGGGCCAACGTCCTGACTTTC.

This clonotype was found many times. The gene calls are TRBV15 and TRBJ1-1, with D tentatively TRBD1 (5 bases). V was cut by 8 bases and J by 3 bases, with 7 bases left in between. The CDR3 sequence is 11 residues long. From germline, CDR1 is LNHNV and CDR2 YYDKDF (reference sequence). The CDR3 nucleotides are TGTGCCACCGGGGGGGACACTGAAGCTTTCTTT. Protein product: CATGGDTEAFF.

Turning to this clonotype: This likely came from a read error, as a far larger clone is one base away. This sequence joins TRBV12-3 or TRBV12-4 and TRBJ2-1; D possibly corresponds to TRBD2 (6 bases). The J call may be in error: the DNA end matches TRBJ2-3 better. The CDR3 contains 14 residues. The CDR3 reads CASSFGGKIDTQYF. CDR3 nucleotide sequence: TGTGCCAGCAGTTTTGGCGGGAAAATAGATACGCAGTATTTT.

This clonotype was seen repeatedly, ten times or more. For the CDR3, the DNA is TGTGCCTGGAGTTTGGGCCCCTGGTACGAGCAGTACTTC. Protein sequence: CAWSLGPWYEQYF. This chain joins TRBV30 and TRBJ2-7; D gene unclear. The germline V gene has CDR1 GTSNPN and CDR2 SVGIG (reference sequence). V was trimmed by 2 bases and J by 4 bases, leaving 12 bases between them. The CDR3 is 13 residues long.

This chain joins TRBV20-1 and TRBJ1-3; D is uncertain. Germline CDR1 is DFQATT and CDR2 is SNEGSKA (reference sequence). CDR3 length: 12 amino acids. Trimming removed 5 bases at V and 4 bases at J, with 9 bases between. CDR3 sequence: CSAPSRGNTIYF. Written as DNA, the CDR3 is TGCAGTGCTCCCTCTCGGGGAAACACCATATATTTT.

This clonotype appeared many times. The V gene is TRBV5-1, the J gene TRBJ1-1, with unresolved D. This CDR3 is 14 amino acids long. V was shortened by 0 bases and J by 3 bases, with 9 bases between the two germline ends. Germline CDR1 is SGHRS and CDR2 is YFSETQ. This CDR3 is CASSLEGSHTEAFF. In DNA form, the CDR3 reads TGCGCCAGCAGCTTGGAGGGCAGTCACACTGAAGCTTTCTTT. Variable domain in full (rest from reference TRBV5-1 and TRBJ1-1): KAGVTQTPRYLIKTRGQQVTLSCSPISGHRSVSWYQQTPGQGLQFLFEYFSETQRNKGNFPGRFSGRQFSNSRSEMNVSTLELGDSALYLCASSLEGSHTEAFFGQGTRLTVV.

The table lists this clonotype with many counts. V is TRBV6-2 or TRBV6-3 and J is TRBJ2-7; TRBD1 aligns across 8 bases. The CDR3 length is 12 residues. Germline V gene lookup returns CDR1 MNHEY and CDR2 SVGEGT. The V segment lost 8 bases and the J segment 3 bases; nucleotides outside the gene matches: 3. CDR3: CASRTGHYEQYF. CDR3 sequence (DNA): TGTGCCAGCCGGACAGGGCACTACGAGCAGTACTTC.